This TCR beta chain was observed in a study of spatial heterogeneity in lung cancer (dated by TCRdb to 2018 to 2020). Notes on the research overall: Beta-chain transcripts were consistently detected in greater numbers than alpha-chain transcripts, which likely reflects a higher abundance of beta-chain transcripts. In the raw uncorrected reads, each unique combination of TCR and UMI appeared on average more than ten times. In non-small cell lung cancer, the study made a quantitative comparison of TCR alpha and beta repertoires among multiple tumor regions, matched nontumor lung and blood. Nonsynonymous mutation counts, determined by whole-exome sequencing of tumor tissue, were related to features of the TCR repertoire. Both alpha and beta chains were TCR-sequenced in 210 or so tumor regions, approximately 64 matched nontumor lung samples and roughly 50 PBMC samples obtained at surgery.

Overall study results and their limits: Additional single-cell paired TCR alpha and beta sequencing was considered necessary to confirm, at a functional level, the hypothesis that regional TCRs recognize regional mutations. Ubiquitous expanded tumor TCRs were found in blood more often at tumor resection than at routine follow-up.

V was cut back by 2 bases and J by 0 bases, leaving a gap of 14 bases between them. The germline V gene encodes CDR1 MNHNS and CDR2 SASEGT. From its cysteine to its phenylalanine, the CDR3 spans 17 amino acids. Only the CDR3 part of the read is kept: 51 bases, read in frame from the first base. Reading the label with the study, this specimen's time point is: sample taken at primary tumor resection. For TCR sequencing, whole RNA was extracted from tumor and nontumor lung tissue, or from cryopreserved PBMC samples, and no cell sorting was done. Donors were 72 patients with early-stage, untreated non-small cell lung cancer from the lung TRACERx cohort. Patients were selected for TCR sequencing only if sufficient RNA was available from at least two tumor regions. The library was obtained by 5' RACE. TCRdb records NextSeq 500 as the sequencer. The TCR library protocol attached a unique molecular identifier to each TCR cDNA molecule to allow correction of PCR and sequencing errors. The authors' analysis ran thus. Decombinator tools were used for TCR identification, UMI-based error correction and CDR3 extraction. Expanded TCRs were defined as those above a frequency of 2 per 1,000, corresponding to the top 1% of the tumor frequency distribution. Renyi diversity was calculated using the R vegan package after each repertoire was subsampled 100 times to 5,000 TCRs. CDR3 similarity networks were built from amino acid triplet string-kernel similarity, with CDR3s being connected when pairwise similarity was above 0.82. TCRdb itself trimmed the public reads at Q25 with fastp, ran MiXCR and retained productive beta chains. Every distinct CDR3 protein forms one entry, paired with its most common genes and DNA. It is TCRdb's table, rather than the study itself, that gives the V and J calls and clone size. The sample table lists nearly 50,000 distinct CDR3 sequences, 6.5% to 8% of them with a count of one. The top ten clonotypes cover roughly an eighth of the sample.

As regards this clonotype: Its antigen target is currently unknown. Base qualities are not recorded, but no much larger clone differs from it by a single base.

This specimen consisted of PBMCs, obtained at surgery. The clonotype was recovered from a female donor with early-stage non-small cell lung cancer. In this chain, TRBV6-1 is recombined with TRBJ2-1, with the D gene possibly TRBD1 or TRBD2, each one fitting 6 bases. The base sequence is TGTGCCAGCAGTGAATTAAGAGGGGGGACCTCCTACAATGAGCAGTTCTTC. Its protein is CASSELRGGTSYNEQFF.